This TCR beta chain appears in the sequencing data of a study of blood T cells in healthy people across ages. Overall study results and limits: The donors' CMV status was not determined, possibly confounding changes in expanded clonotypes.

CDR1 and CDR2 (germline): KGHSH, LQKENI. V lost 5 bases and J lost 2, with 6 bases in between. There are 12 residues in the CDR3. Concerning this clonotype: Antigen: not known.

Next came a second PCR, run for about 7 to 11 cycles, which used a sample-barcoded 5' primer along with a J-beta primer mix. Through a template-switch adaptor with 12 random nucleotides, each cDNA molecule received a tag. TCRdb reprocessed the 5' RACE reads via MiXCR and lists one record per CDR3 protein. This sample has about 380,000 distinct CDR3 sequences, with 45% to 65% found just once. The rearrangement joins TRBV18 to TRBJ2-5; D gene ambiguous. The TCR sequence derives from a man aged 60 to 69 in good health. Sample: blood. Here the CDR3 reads CASSGEQETQYF. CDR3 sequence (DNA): TGTGCCAGCTCAGGAGAGCAAGAGACCCAGTACTTC.